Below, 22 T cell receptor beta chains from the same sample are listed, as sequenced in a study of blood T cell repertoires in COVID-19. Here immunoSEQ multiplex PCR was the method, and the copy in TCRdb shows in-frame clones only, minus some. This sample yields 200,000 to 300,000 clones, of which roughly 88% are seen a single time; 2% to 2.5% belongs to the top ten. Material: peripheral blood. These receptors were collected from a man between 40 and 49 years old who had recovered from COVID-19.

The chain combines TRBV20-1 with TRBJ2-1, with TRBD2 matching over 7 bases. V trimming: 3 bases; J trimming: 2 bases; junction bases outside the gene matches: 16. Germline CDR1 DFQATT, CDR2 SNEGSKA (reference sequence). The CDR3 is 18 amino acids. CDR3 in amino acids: CSASPMPSGKDPYNEQFF. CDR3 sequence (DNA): TGCAGTGCTAGTCCCATGCCTAGCGGCAAAGACCCCTACAATGAGCAGTTCTTC.

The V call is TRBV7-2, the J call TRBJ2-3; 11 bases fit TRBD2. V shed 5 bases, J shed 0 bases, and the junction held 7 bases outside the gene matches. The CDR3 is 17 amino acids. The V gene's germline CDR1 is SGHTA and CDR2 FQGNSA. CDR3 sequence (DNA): TGTGCCAGCAGCAAGACTAGCGGGGCCAGGAGCACAGATACGCAGTATTTT. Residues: CASSKTSGARSTDTQYF.

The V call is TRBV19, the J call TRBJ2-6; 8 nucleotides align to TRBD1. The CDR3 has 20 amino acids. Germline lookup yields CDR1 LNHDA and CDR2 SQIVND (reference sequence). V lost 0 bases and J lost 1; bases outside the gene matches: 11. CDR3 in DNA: TGTGCCAGTAGTATAGATATGTCGGACAGGGCAGTATCTGGGGCCAACGTCCTGACTTTC. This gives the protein CASSIDMSDRAVSGANVLTF.

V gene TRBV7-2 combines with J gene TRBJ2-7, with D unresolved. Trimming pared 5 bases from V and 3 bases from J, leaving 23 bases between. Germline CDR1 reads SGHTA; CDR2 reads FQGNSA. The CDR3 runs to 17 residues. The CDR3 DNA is TGTGCCAGCAGCACTTCCCAGGTGGCAGGCAATTTCTACGAGCAGTACTTC. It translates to CASSTSQVAGNFYEQYF.

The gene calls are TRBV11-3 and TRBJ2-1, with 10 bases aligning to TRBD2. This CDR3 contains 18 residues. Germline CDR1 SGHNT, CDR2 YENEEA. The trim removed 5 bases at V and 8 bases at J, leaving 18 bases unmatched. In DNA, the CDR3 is TGTGCCAGCAGCCGCCCCGGGACTAGCGTTCGCGGCAGATATGAGCAGTTCTTC. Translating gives CASSRPGTSVRGRYEQFF.

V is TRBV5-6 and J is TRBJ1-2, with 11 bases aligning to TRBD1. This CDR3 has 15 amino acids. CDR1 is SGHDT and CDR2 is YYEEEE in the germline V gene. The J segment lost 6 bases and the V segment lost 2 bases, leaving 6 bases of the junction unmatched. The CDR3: CASSFPGQGVHGYTF. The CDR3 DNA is TGTGCCAGCAGCTTCCCGGGACAGGGGGTACATGGCTACACCTTC. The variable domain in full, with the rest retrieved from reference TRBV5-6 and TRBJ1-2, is DAGVTQSPTHLIKTRGQQVTLRCSPKSGHDTVSWYQQALGQGPQFIFQYYEEEERQRGNFPDRFSGHQFPNYSSELNVNALLLGDSALYLCASSFPGQGVHGYTFGSGTRLTVV.

The CDR3 nucleotides read TGTGCCAGCAGCCCTTGGGGGACTAGCGGGACTCAAGAGACCCAGTACTTC. Protein sequence: CASSPWGTSGTQETQYF. The V gene is TRBV7-2, the J gene TRBJ2-5, with 13 positions matching TRBD2. The CDR3 loop spans 17 amino acids. V lost 5 bases to trimming and J lost 2 bases; unmatched junction nucleotides: 8. Per the germline V gene, CDR1 is SGHTA and CDR2 is FQGNSA.

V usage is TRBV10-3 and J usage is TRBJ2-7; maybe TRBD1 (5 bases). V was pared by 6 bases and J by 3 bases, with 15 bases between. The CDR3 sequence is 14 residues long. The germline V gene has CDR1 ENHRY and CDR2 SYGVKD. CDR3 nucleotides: TGTGCCATCAGGACAGCTCCTCAGTACTACGAGCAGTACTTC. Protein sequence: CAIRTAPQYYEQYF.

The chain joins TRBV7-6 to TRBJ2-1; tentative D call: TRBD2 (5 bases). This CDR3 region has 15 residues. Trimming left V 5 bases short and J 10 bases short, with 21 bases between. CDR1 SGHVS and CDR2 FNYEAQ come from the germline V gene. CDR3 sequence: CASSIRTGRSEEQFF. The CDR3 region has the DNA TGTGCCAGCAGCATAAGGACTGGACGTTCCGAGGAGCAGTTCTTC.

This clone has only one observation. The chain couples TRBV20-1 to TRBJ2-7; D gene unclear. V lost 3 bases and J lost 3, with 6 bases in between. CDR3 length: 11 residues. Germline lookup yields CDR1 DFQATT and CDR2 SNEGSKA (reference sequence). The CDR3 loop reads CSASPLYEQYF. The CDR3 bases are TGCAGTGCTAGCCCCCTCTACGAGCAGTACTTC.

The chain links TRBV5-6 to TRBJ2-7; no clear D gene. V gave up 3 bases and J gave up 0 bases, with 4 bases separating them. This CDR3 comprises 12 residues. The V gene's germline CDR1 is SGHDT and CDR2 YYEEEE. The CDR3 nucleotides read TGTGCCAGCAGCTCTAGCTCCTACGAGCAGTACTTC. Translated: CASSSSSYEQYF. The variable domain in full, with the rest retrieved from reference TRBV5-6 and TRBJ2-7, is DAGVTQSPTHLIKTRGQQVTLRCSPKSGHDTVSWYQQALGQGPQFIFQYYEEEERQRGNFPDRFSGHQFPNYSSELNVNALLLGDSALYLCASSSSSYEQYFGPGTRLTVT.

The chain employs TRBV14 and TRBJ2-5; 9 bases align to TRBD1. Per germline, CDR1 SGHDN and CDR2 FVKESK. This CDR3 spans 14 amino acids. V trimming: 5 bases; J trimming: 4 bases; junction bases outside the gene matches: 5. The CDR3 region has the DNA TGTGCCAGCAGCTTCCTGGGACAGGGAGAGACCCAGTACTTC. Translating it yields CASSFLGQGETQYF.

CDR3 region: CASSDNLASYNEQFF. The CDR3 DNA sequence: TGTGCCAGCAGTGACAATCTAGCGTCCTACAATGAGCAGTTCTTC. The rearrangement joins TRBV6-4 to TRBJ2-1; D may be TRBD2 (6 bases). Germline V lookup: CDR1 MRHNA, CDR2 SNTAGT. Trimming shortened V by 2 bases and J by 1 base, and 9 bases separated the two germline ends. The CDR3 runs to 15 residues.

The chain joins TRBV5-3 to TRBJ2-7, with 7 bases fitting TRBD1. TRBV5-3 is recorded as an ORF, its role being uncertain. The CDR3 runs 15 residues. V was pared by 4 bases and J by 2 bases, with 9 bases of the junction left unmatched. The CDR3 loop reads CARSARQGVPYEQYF. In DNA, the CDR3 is TGTGCCAGAAGCGCACGACAGGGAGTCCCCTACGAGCAGTACTTC.

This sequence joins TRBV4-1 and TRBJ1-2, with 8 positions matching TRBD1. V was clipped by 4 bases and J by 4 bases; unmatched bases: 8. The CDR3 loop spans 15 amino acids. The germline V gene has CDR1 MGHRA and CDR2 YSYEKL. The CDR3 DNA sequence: TGCGCCAGCAGCCCGCAGCAGGGGGCAGTCTATGGCTACACCTTC. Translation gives CASSPQQGAVYGYTF.

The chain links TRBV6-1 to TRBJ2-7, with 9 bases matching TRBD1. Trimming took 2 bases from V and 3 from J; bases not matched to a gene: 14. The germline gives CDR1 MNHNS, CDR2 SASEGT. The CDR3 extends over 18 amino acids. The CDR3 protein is CASSEPRDRVNFDYEQYF. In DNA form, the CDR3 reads TGTGCCAGCAGTGAACCACGGGACAGGGTAAATTTTGACTACGAGCAGTACTTC.

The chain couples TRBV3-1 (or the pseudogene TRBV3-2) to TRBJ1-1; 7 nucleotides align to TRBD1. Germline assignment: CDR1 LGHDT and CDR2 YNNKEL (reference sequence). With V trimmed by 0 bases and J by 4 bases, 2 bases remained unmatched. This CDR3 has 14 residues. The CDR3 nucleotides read TGTGCCAGCAGCCAAGAGACAGGGTTCACTGAAGCTTTCTTT. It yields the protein CASSQETGFTEAFF.

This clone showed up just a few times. The CDR3 coding sequence is TGCAGCGTTGTAGGAGGGTCTAAGGTCTCTGAAGCTTTCTTT. As protein: CSVVGGSKVSEAFF. The chain combines TRBV29-1 with TRBJ1-1; D gene unclear. Germline loops: CDR1 SQVTM, CDR2 ANQGSEA. Trimming left V 4 bases short and J 6 bases short, with 18 bases between. CDR3 length: 14 amino acids.

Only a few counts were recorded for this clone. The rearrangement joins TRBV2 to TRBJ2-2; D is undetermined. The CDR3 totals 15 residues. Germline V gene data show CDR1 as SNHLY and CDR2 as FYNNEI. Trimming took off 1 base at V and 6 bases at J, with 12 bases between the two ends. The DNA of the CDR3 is TGTGCCAGCAGTGAAGTTCGATCCGGAGCCGGGGAGCTGTTTTTT. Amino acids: CASSEVRSGAGELFF.

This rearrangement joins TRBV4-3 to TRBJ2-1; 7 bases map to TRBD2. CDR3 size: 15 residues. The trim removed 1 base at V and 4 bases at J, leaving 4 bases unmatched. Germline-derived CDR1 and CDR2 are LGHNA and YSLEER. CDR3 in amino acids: CASSQGGGGYNEQFF. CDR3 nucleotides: TGCGCCAGCAGCCAAGGTGGGGGGGGATACAATGAGCAGTTCTTC.

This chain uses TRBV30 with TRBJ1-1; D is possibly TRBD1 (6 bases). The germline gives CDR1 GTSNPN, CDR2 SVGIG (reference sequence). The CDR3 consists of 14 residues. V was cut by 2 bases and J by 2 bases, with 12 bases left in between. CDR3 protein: CAWSTGHLNTEAFF. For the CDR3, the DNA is TGTGCCTGGAGTACGGGACATCTAAACACTGAAGCTTTCTTT.

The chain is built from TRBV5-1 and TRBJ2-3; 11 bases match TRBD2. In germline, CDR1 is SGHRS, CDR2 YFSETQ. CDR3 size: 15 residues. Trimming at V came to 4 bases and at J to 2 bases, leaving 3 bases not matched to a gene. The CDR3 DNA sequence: TGCGCCAGCAGCAGGACTAGCGGGCCCACAGATACGCAGTATTTT. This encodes CASSRTSGPTDTQYF.